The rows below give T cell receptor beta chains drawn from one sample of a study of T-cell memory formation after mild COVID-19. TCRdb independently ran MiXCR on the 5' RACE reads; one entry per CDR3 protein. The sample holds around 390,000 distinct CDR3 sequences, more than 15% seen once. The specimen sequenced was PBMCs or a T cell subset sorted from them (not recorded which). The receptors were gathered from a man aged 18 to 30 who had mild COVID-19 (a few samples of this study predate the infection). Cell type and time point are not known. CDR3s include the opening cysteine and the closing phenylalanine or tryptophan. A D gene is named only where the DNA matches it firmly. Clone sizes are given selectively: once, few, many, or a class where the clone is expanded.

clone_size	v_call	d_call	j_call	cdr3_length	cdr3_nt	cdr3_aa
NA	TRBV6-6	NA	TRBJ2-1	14	TGTGCCAGCATCAATAGAGGGGCCATGGATGAGCAGTTCTTC	CASINRGAMDEQFF
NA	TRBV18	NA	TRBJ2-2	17	TGTGCCAGCTCACCGCGTAACCCCGTGGACGGGACCGGGGAGCTGTTTTTT	CASSPRNPVDGTGELFF
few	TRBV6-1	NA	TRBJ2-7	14	TGTGCCAGCAGGAGACAGGGAGGGCCGGCCGAGCAGTACTTC	CASRRQGGPAEQYF
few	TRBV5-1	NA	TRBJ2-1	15	TGCGCCAGCAGACTCCACTTGAGCTCCTACAATGAGCAGTTCTTC	CASRLHLSSYNEQFF
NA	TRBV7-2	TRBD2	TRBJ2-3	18	TGTGCCAGCAGCGGAGGGACTAGCGGGTGGGCCGTGGAAGATACGCAGTATTTT	CASSGGTSGWAVEDTQYF
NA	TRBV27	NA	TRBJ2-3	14	TGTGCCCCCTGCGCGGGATCGGTCACAGATACGCAGTATTTT	CAPCAGSVTDTQYF
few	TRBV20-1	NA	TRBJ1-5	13	TGCAGTGCTCCCGAGGGGGGCGGACAGCCCCAGCATTTT	CSAPEGGGQPQHF
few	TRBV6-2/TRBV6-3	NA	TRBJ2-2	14	TGTGCCAGCAGTTATGGTCCAAACACCGGGGAGCTGTTTTTT	CASSYGPNTGELFF
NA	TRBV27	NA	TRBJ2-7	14	TGTGCCAGCACCTTCGGCAGGGGCTCGGGCGAGCAGTACTTC	CASTFGRGSGEQYF
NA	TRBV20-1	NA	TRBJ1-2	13	TGCAGTGCGAGAACCAGTGGGAACTATGGCTACACCTTC	CSARTSGNYGYTF
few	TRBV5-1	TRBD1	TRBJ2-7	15	TGCGCCAGCAGCTTGGCGGGACAGCGCTCCTACGAGCAGTACTTC	CASSLAGQRSYEQYF
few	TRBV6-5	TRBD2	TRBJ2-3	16	TGTGCCAGCAGCCTCCACCTCGGGGGGTTGGAAGATACGCAGTATTTT	CASSLHLGGLEDTQYF
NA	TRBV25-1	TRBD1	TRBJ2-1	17	TGTGCCAGCAGTGATCCCCTGGCAGGGGGCAGGTACAATGAGCAGTTCTTC	CASSDPLAGGRYNEQFF
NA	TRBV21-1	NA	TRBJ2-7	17	TGTGCCAGCAGCAAAGGATTGGAGAGGGTCTTTACCTACGAGCAGTACTTC	CASSKGLERVFTYEQYF
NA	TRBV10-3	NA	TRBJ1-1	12	TGTGCCATCAGAGGGGTAAGAACTGAAGCTTTCTTT	CAIRGVRTEAFF
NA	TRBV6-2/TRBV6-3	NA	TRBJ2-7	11	TGTGCCAGCAGTTTTGGGTCCGAGCAGTACTTC	CASSFGSEQYF
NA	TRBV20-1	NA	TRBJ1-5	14	TGCAGTGCTCGGAAGGGGGTGGTCATCGGACCCCAGCATTTT	CSARKGVVIGPQHF
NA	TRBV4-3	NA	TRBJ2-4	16	TGCGCCAGCAGCCAAGACACAGGGATGTCCAAAAACATTCAGTACTTC	CASSQDTGMSKNIQYF
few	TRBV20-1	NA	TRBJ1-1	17	TGCAGTGCTAGAGATGGGACCCTTGGTCCTAGAAGGACTGAAGCTTTCTTT	CSARDGTLGPRRTEAFF
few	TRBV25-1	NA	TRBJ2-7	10	TGTGCCACCCGTGGGTACGAGCAGTACTTC	CATRGYEQYF
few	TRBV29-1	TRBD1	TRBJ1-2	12	TGCAGCGTTACAGGGGGCAAGGATGGCTACACCTTC	CSVTGGKDGYTF
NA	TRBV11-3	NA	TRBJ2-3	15	TGTGCCAGCAGCTTGAGCCCAGGGATGGCAGATACGCAGTATTTT	CASSLSPGMADTQYF
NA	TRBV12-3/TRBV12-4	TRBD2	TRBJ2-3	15	TGTGCCAGCAGTCAAGTACTAGCGACGGGGGATACGCAGTATTTT	CASSQVLATGDTQYF
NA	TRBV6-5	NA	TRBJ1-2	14	TGTGCCAGCAGTTATCGGGGTATTGGCTATGGCTACACCTTC	CASSYRGIGYGYTF
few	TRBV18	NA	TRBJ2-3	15	TGTGCCAGCTCACCAATTGTCCAGGACACAGATACGCAGTATTTT	CASSPIVQDTDTQYF
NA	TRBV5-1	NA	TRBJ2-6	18	TGCGCCAGCAGCTCCGCAGGAGGAACTTTCTCTGGGGCCAACGTCCTGACTTTC	CASSSAGGTFSGANVLTF
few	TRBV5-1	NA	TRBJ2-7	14	TGCGCCAGCAGCCTGAGCCCCAGTCCCTCCGAGCAGTACTTC	CASSLSPSPSEQYF
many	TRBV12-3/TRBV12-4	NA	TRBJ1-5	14	TGTGCCAGCAGTCAGAACAGGGCCCATGAGCCCCAGCATTTT	CASSQNRAHEPQHF
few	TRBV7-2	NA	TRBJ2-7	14	TGTGCCAGCACACCCCAAAGGGGCCCCTACGAGCAGTACTTC	CASTPQRGPYEQYF
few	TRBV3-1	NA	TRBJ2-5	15	TGTGCCAGCAGCCCCGGGTTCGGTTTCCAAGAGACCCAGTACTTC	CASSPGFGFQETQYF
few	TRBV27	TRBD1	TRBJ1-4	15	TGTGCCAGCAGTCTAGGGCCAGGGGGCGGTGAAAAACTGTTTTTT	CASSLGPGGGEKLFF
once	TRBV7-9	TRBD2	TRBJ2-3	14	TGTGCCAGCGCTCCCGCGGGGGGCACAGATACGCAGTATTTT	CASAPAGGTDTQYF
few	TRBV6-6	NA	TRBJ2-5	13	TGTGCCAGTGGGTTCCGGAGGGGAGAGACCCAGTACTTC	CASGFRRGETQYF
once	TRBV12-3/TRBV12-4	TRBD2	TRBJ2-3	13	TGTGCCAGTCTAGCGGGGGCACCAGATACGCAGTATTTT	CASLAGAPDTQYF
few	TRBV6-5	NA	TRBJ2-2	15	TGTGCCAGCAGTGGACACGGGCAAATCACCGGGGAGCTGTTTTTT	CASSGHGQITGELFF
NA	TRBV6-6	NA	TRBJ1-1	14	TGTGCCAGCAAATTCATCAGGGTGAACACTGAAGCTTTCTTT	CASKFIRVNTEAFF
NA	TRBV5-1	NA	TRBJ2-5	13	TGCGCCAGCAGCTTGACGGGGCAGGACACCCAGTACTTC	CASSLTGQDTQYF
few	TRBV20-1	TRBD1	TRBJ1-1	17	TGCAGTGCTAGGCAACCAGGGGGTCGTTTAGGTGTCACTGAAGCTTTCTTT	CSARQPGGRLGVTEAFF
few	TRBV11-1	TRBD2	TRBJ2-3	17	TGTGCCAGCAGCTTAGCTTCTCCGGGAGCGGGGGCAGATACGCAGTATTTT	CASSLASPGAGADTQYF
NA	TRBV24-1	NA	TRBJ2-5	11	TGTGCCACCAGTGATTTCCGGTCCCAGTACTTC	CATSDFRSQYF
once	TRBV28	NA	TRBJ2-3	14	TGTGCCAGCACCGTGGGGGGTGTCACAGATACGCAGTATTTT	CASTVGGVTDTQYF